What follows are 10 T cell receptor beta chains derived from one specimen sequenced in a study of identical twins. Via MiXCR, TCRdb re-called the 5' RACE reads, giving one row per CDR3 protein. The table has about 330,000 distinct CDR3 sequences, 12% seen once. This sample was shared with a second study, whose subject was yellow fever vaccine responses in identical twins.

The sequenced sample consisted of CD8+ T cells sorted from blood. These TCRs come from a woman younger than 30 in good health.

The CDR3 spells CSASTGAHTDTQYF. The CDR3 coding sequence is TGCAGTGCCAGTACAGGGGCGCACACAGATACGCAGTATTTT. The chain employs TRBV20-1 and TRBJ2-3; 7 bases fit TRBD1. The germline V gene has CDR1 DFQATT and CDR2 SNEGSKA (reference sequence). Losses at the gene ends were 6 bases for V and 2 bases for J; bases not matched to a gene: 8. There are 14 residues in the CDR3.

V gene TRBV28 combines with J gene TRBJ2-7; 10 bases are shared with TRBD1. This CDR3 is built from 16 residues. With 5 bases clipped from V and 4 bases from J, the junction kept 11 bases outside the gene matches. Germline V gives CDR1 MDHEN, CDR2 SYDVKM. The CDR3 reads CASSPPPDRGGYEQYF. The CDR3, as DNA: TGTGCCAGCAGTCCGCCCCCGGACAGGGGGGGATACGAGCAGTACTTC.

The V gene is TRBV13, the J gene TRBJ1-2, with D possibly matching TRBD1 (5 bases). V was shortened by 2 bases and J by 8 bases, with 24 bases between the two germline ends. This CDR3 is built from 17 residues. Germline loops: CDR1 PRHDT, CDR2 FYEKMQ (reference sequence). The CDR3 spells CASSLRYATKGTGGYTF. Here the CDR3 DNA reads TGTGCCAGCAGCTTAAGGTACGCGACGAAGGGGACCGGCGGCTACACCTTC.

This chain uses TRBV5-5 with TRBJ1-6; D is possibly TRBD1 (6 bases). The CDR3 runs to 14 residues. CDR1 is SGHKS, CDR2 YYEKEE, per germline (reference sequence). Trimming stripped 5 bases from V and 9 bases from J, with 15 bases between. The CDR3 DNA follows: TGTGCCAGCAGTGGATGGCAGGGGTCTTCACCCCTCCACTTT. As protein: CASSGWQGSSPLHF.

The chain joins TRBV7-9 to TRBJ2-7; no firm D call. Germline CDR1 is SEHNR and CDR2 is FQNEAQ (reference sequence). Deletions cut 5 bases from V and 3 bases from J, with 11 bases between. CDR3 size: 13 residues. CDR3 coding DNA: TGTGCCAGCAGCCCCAACGCGTTCTACGAGCAGTACTTC. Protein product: CASSPNAFYEQYF.

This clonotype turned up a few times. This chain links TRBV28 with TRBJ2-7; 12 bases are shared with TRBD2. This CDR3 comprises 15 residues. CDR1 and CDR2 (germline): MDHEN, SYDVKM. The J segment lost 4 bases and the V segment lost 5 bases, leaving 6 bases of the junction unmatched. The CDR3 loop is CASSAPTSGGYEQYV. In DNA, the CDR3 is TGTGCCAGCAGTGCCCCGACTAGCGGGGGATACGAGCAGTACGTC.

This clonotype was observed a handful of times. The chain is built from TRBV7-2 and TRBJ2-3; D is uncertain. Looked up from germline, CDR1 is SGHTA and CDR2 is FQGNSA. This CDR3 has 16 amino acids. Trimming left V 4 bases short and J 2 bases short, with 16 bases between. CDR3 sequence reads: CASSSPVETLTDTQYF. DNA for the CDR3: TGTGCCAGCAGCTCCCCCGTAGAAACACTCACAGATACGCAGTATTTT.

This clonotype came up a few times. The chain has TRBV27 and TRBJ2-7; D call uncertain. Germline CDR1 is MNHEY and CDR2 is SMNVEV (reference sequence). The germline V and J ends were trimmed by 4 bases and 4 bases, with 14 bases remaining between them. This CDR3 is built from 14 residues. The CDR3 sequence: CASSSPNYPYEQYV. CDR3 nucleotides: TGTGCCAGCAGTTCACCAAATTACCCGTACGAGCAGTACGTC.

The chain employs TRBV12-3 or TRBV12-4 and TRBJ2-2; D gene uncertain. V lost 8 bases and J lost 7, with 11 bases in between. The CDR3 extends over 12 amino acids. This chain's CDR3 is CASFSGGGELFF. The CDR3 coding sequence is TGTGCCAGCTTTTCGGGTGGCGGGGAGCTGTTTTTT.

As DNA, the CDR3 is TGTGCCAGCAGGCCCGGGGCGGGGGGGCCGGTGGGAGAGACCCAGTACTTC. This codes for CASRPGAGGPVGETQYF. V and J are TRBV12-3 or TRBV12-4 and TRBJ2-5; 9 bases match TRBD2. V lost 6 bases and J lost 4; bases outside the gene matches: 15. The CDR3 runs to 17 residues.